This is a list of T cell receptor beta chains from one sample in a study of blood T cell repertoires in COVID-19. Some clones are missing from TCRdb's copy, which holds only in-frame ones; the method was immunoSEQ multiplex PCR. The table records 90,000 to 100,000 clones, roughly 80% of them present only once. Sequenced: peripheral blood. All receptors come from a man aged 80 or over with acute or convalescent COVID-19. CDR3s include the opening cysteine and the closing phenylalanine or tryptophan. D genes are given only for firm matches. Only some rows state a clone size, as once, few, many or a class for expanded clones.

clone_size d_call j_call v_call cdr3_aa cdr3_nt
once NA TRBJ2-3 TRBV7-9 CASSSASTGTLDSPDTQYF TGTGCCAGCAGCTCAGCATCAACCGGGACTCTCGACAGCCCAGATACGCAGTATTTT
NA TRBD2 TRBJ2-7 TRBV4-3 CASSPAGSGSYEQYF TGCGCCAGCAGCCCTGCAGGTAGCGGGAGCTACGAGCAGTACTTC
NA TRBD2 TRBJ2-7 TRBV7-2 CASSRSGRGDEQYF TGTGCCAGCAGCCGTAGCGGGAGAGGGGACGAGCAGTACTTC
NA NA TRBJ1-4 TRBV4-1 CASSQDQGLNEKLFF TGCGCCAGCAGCCAAGACCAGGGGCTGAATGAAAAACTGTTTTTT
NA TRBD2 TRBJ2-3 TRBV5-5 CASSLDSGAGGRTDTQYF TGTGCCAGCAGCTTGGATTCTGGGGCGGGGGGCCGCACAGATACGCAGTATTTT
NA NA TRBJ2-7 TRBV29-1 CSVEDQGATNYEQYF TGCAGCGTTGAAGATCAAGGGGCTACCAACTACGAGCAGTACTTC
NA NA TRBJ1-5 TRBV6-6 CASSHGQNNQPQHF TGTGCCAGCAGTCATGGACAAAACAATCAGCCCCAGCATTTT
NA NA TRBJ2-7 TRBV20-1 CSARLTNEQYF TGCAGTGCTAGACTAACCAACGAGCAGTACTTC
NA NA TRBJ1-4 TRBV3-1/TRBV3-2 CASSSETATNEKLFF TGTGCCAGCAGCAGTGAGACTGCAACTAATGAAAAACTGTTTTTT
NA NA TRBJ1-4 TRBV6-2/TRBV6-3 CASSYSRETNEKLFF TGTGCCAGCAGTTATTCGAGGGAAACTAATGAAAAACTGTTTTTT
NA NA TRBJ2-1 TRBV9 CASRGARAEQFF TGTGCCAGCAGGGGGGCCCGGGCGGAGCAGTTCTTC
NA NA TRBJ1-4 TRBV6-2/TRBV6-3 CASSYSNGDEKLFF TGTGCCAGCAGTTACTCGAACGGGGATGAAAAACTGTTTTTT
NA TRBD1 TRBJ2-1 TRBV10-3 CAISDGTGAHEQFF TGTGCCATCAGTGACGGGACAGGGGCCCATGAGCAGTTCTTC
NA TRBD1 TRBJ1-1 TRBV7-9 CASSTQGARNTEAFF TGTGCCAGCAGCACACAGGGGGCGAGGAACACTGAAGCTTTCTTT
few TRBD2 TRBJ2-1 TRBV19 CASSIDRASGYNEQFF TGTGCCAGTAGTATAGATCGGGCTAGCGGATACAATGAGCAGTTCTTC
NA NA TRBJ1-5 TRBV6-1 CASSEGPGMGQPQHF TGTGCCAGCAGTGAAGGGCCAGGGATGGGTCAGCCCCAGCATTTT
NA TRBD2 TRBJ2-2 TRBV4-2 CASSPLLAGDRTGELFF TGTGCCAGCAGCCCCCTCCTAGCGGGAGATCGGACCGGGGAGCTGTTTTTT
NA NA TRBJ1-3 TRBV18 CASSKESAGNTIYF TGTGCCAGCTCAAAGGAAAGCGCTGGAAACACCATATATTTT
NA TRBD2 TRBJ2-1 TRBV9 CASSVGLAGGPSSYNEQFF TGTGCCAGCAGCGTAGGGCTAGCGGGGGGCCCCAGCTCCTACAATGAGCAGTTCTTC
NA NA TRBJ2-6 TRBV15 CATSRNRDTITGANVLTF TGTGCCACCAGCAGAAACCGGGACACCATAACGGGGGCCAACGTCCTGACTTTC
NA TRBD1 TRBJ1-1 TRBV19 CASSPLDRDTEAFF TGTGCCAGTAGTCCCTTGGACAGGGACACTGAAGCTTTCTTT
few TRBD1 TRBJ2-3 TRBV7-8 CASSTRQGSDTQYF TGTGCCAGCAGCACCCGACAGGGCTCAGATACGCAGTATTTT
NA TRBD1 TRBJ1-1 TRBV19 CASSGMGQGWSSLMNTEAFF TGTGCCAGTAGTGGAATGGGACAGGGGTGGTCCTCTTTGATGAACACTGAAGCTTTCTTT
NA NA TRBJ1-1 TRBV5-5 CASSLSRNTEAFF TGTGCCAGCAGCTTGAGCCGGAACACTGAAGCTTTCTTT
NA TRBD2 TRBJ2-1 TRBV29-1 CSVAKRLALFNEQFF TGCAGCGTTGCTAAGAGACTAGCCCTGTTCAATGAGCAGTTCTTC
NA TRBD1 TRBJ1-1 TRBV6-5 CASSYRQTGMNTEAFF TGTGCCAGCAGTTACCGGCAGACAGGGATGAACACTGAAGCTTTCTTT
NA TRBD1 TRBJ1-6 TRBV7-8 CASSLLGQGNSPLHF TGTGCCAGCAGCCTGCTGGGACAGGGGAATTCACCCCTCCACTTT
NA TRBD2 TRBJ2-3 TRBV19 CASSGGAALAGDTQYF TGTGCCAGTAGTGGGGGGGCTGCGCTAGCGGGAGATACGCAGTATTTT
once TRBD2 TRBJ2-7 TRBV6-5 CASSPGLALYEQYF TGTGCCAGCAGTCCGGGACTAGCCCTATACGAGCAGTACTTC
NA NA TRBJ1-1 TRBV3-1/TRBV3-2 CASSQPGTEAFF TGTGCCAGCAGCCAGCCGGGGACTGAAGCTTTCTTT
NA TRBD2 TRBJ2-4 TRBV7-4 CASSPLGGRAKNIQYF TGTGCCAGCAGCCCCCTGGGAGGGAGAGCCAAAAACATTCAGTACTTC
NA NA TRBJ1-2 TRBV6-2/TRBV6-3 CASSYVGRGFGYTF TGTGCCAGCAGTTACGTCGGAAGGGGATTTGGCTACACCTTC
NA TRBD2 TRBJ2-2 TRBV19 CASSIKASGGYTGELFF TGTGCCAGTAGTATTAAGGCTAGCGGGGGTTACACCGGGGAGCTGTTTTTT
NA NA TRBJ1-2 TRBV19 CASRAVNYGYTF TGTGCCAGTAGGGCTGTCAACTATGGCTACACCTTC
NA NA TRBJ1-3 TRBV28 CASSLNRRTMRDTIYF TGTGCCAGCAGTTTGAACAGACGAACGATGCGGGACACCATATATTTT